The source of this T cell receptor beta chain is a study of early T cells in non-severe SARS-CoV-2 infection. A single record per CDR3 protein comes from TCRdb applying MiXCR to the 5' RACE reads. The sample contains roughly 100,000 distinct CDR3 sequences, 13% of which appear only once. J lost 3 bases, V lost 5 bases, and 4 bases had no gene match. The CDR3 is 14 residues long. The germline V gene encodes CDR1 DFQATT and CDR2 SNEGSKA (reference sequence). V gene TRBV20-1 combines with J gene TRBJ2-1, with 10 bases lining up with TRBD2. This clonotype originated in an adult who was a healthcare worker with PCR-confirmed SARS-CoV-2 infection or an uninfected control (not recorded which). The sample consisted of whole blood. In nucleotides, the CDR3 is TGCAGTGCTGCTAGCGGGGGTCTCTACAATGAGCAGTTCTTC. Protein sequence: CSAASGGLYNEQFF.